These 4 T cell receptor beta chains came from one sample sequenced in a study of lymphopenia after photon versus proton radiotherapy. Produced via immunoSEQ multiplex PCR; TCRdb's table is partial and in-frame only. The sample consists of some 40,000 clones, roughly 92% of them appearing once. This material consisted of peripheral blood, taken from a patient treated with photon-based radiotherapy. These receptor sequences come from a man between 60 and 70 years old with cholangiocarcinoma.

This sequence joins TRBV7-9 and TRBJ1-5; D possibly corresponds to TRBD1 (5 bases). The CDR3 loop spans 13 amino acids. Trimming removed 3 bases at V and 3 bases at J, with 6 bases between. Germline lookup yields CDR1 SEHNR and CDR2 FQNEAQ (reference sequence). For the CDR3, the DNA is TGTGCCAGCAGCTTGGGGCCCAATCAGCCCCAGCATTTT. Its translation: CASSLGPNQPQHF.

This clone has only one observation. The rearrangement links TRBV21-1 to TRBJ1-2; no check of the table's D call, TRBD1, against the DNA was made. TRBV21-1 is flagged as a pseudogene. The CDR3 consists of 15 residues. The CDR3 here is CASSKAYRDRTCYTF. The DNA of the CDR3 is TGTGCCAGCAGCAAAGCATACAGGGACAGGACATGCTACACCTTC.

V is TRBV6-5 and J is TRBJ1-6; D uncertain. Trimming removed 8 bases from V and 7 bases from J, with 18 bases in between. Germline V gene lookup returns CDR1 MNHEY and CDR2 SVGAGI. The CDR3 loop spans 15 amino acids. CDR3 coding DNA: TGTGCCAGCTCCGCAACACCGTACCTCAATTCACCCCTCCACTTT. Residues: CASSATPYLNSPLHF.

The chain uses TRBV4-3 and TRBJ1-1; D is unresolved. The CDR3 runs 16 residues. Looked up from germline, CDR1 is LGHNA and CDR2 is YSLEER. V lost 0 bases and J 4 bases, leaving 15 bases between the germline ends. CDR3 nucleotides: TGCGCCAGCAGCCAAGAATGGAGAGGCCTAGGCACTGAAGCTTTCTTT. It translates to CASSQEWRGLGTEAFF.